Below are 21 T cell receptor beta chains sequenced from a single sample in a study of graft-versus-host responses after intestinal transplantation. Assay used: immunoSEQ multiplex PCR; TCRdb lists only in-frame clones, some missing. The data contain around 100,000 clones, about 88% of them seen just once; the ten biggest clones take up approximately 0.88%. No cognate antigen is known for these TCRs. The sample consisted of unstimulated CD4+ T cells sorted from spleen or lymph node cells, taken before intestinal transplant. The receptors come from a human donor who received an intestinal transplant.

V gene TRBV5-4 combines with J gene TRBJ2-7; D remains unclear. Trimming stripped 2 bases from V and 5 bases from J, with 14 bases between. Germline CDR1 and CDR2: SGHNT and YYREEE (reference sequence). The CDR3 runs 14 residues. The CDR3 sequence is CASSFSWQSDEQYF. The DNA for the CDR3 is TGTGCCAGCAGCTTTTCGTGGCAGTCCGACGAGCAGTACTTC.

The chain couples TRBV5-1 to TRBJ2-1; 10 bases agree with TRBD2. Losses at the gene ends were 4 bases for V and 14 bases for J; bases not matched to a gene: 12. Germline CDR1 and CDR2: SGHRS and YFSETQ. This CDR3 spans 14 amino acids. Here the CDR3 DNA reads TGCGCCAGCAGCGGCTCTAGCGGGAGCTACCCTAAGTTCTTC. Protein: CASSGSSGSYPKFF.

This clone was seen only a few times. This sequence joins TRBV6-5 and TRBJ1-1; TRBD1 aligns across 9 bases. Germline trimming cut 2 bases from V and 4 bases from J; bases unmatched to any gene: 5. Germline V gene sequence: CDR1 MNHEY, CDR2 SVGAGI. The CDR3 extends over 15 amino acids. CDR3 sequence: CASSYTGGLSTEAFF. The CDR3 DNA follows: TGTGCCAGCAGTTACACAGGGGGCTTGAGCACTGAAGCTTTCTTT.

This chain links TRBV5-5 with TRBJ2-7; 11 bases align to TRBD2. The V gene end was trimmed by 3 bases and the J gene end by 1 base; junction bases not matched to a gene: 3. This CDR3 has 15 residues. Germline-derived CDR1 and CDR2 are SGHKS and YYEKEE (reference sequence). The DNA of the CDR3 is TGTGCCAGCAGCTCGGGACTAGCGGAATCCTACGAGCAGTACTTC. It translates to CASSSGLAESYEQYF. The full variable domain, rest sourced from reference TRBV5-5 and TRBJ2-7, is DAGVTQSPTHLIKTRGQQVTLRCSPISGHKSVSWYQQVLGQGPQFIFQYYEKEERGRGNFPDRFSARQFPNYSSELNVNALLLGDSALYLCASSSGLAESYEQYFGPGTRLTVT.

This clone was picked up a small number of times. The rearrangement uses TRBV6-5 and TRBJ1-2, with 8 bases identical to TRBD1. CDR3 length: 14 residues. The J segment lost 4 bases and the V segment lost 7 bases, leaving 8 bases of the junction unmatched. Germline V gives CDR1 MNHEY, CDR2 SVGAGI. The CDR3 coding sequence is TGTGCCAGCAAGCCGTCAGGGGGCGCCTATGGCTACACCTTC. Amino acid sequence: CASKPSGGAYGYTF.

The CDR3 nucleotides are TGTGCCAGCAGCTTATGGGCGGCAGATACGCAGTATTTT. As protein: CASSLWAADTQYF. The chain is built from TRBV7-3 and TRBJ2-3; the D is unclear. Trimming left V 2 bases short and J 4 bases short, with 7 bases between. Germline CDR1 is SGHTA and CDR2 is FQGTGA. The CDR3 is 13 residues long.

The chain carries TRBV6-1 and TRBJ2-4; unclear D gene. In germline, CDR1 is MNHNS, CDR2 SASEGT. The CDR3 loop spans 13 amino acids. Trimming took 5 bases from V and 0 from J, leaving 5 bases between them. CDR3 sequence (DNA): TGTGCCAGCAGTCCCCTAGCCAAAAACATTCAGTACTTC. Protein product: CASSPLAKNIQYF.

This CDR3 is CASSRSNYYEQYF. CDR3 sequence (DNA): TGTGCCAGCAGCCGCTCTAATTACTACGAGCAGTACTTC. The V call is TRBV14, the J call TRBJ2-7; no reliable D call. Germline CDR1 SGHDN, CDR2 FVKESK. The V gene lost 4 bases and the J gene lost 3 bases, with 10 bases spanning the gap. The CDR3 is 13 amino acids.

The chain joins TRBV10-3 to TRBJ2-4; TRBD1 matches 7 bases. The CDR3 extends over 14 amino acids. CDR1 is ENHRY, CDR2 SYGVKD, per germline. The V segment lost 6 bases and the J segment 6 bases; nucleotides outside the gene matches: 8. CDR3 nucleotides: TGTGCCATCAGCAGAACAGGGGCGGGAAACATTCAGTACTTC. It codes for CAISRTGAGNIQYF.

J is TRBJ2-1 and V is TRBV5-1; 7 positions agree with TRBD2. This CDR3 is built from 16 residues. Per germline, CDR1 SGHRS and CDR2 YFSETQ. Unmatched junction bases numbered 6, after V lost 3 bases and J lost 0 bases. The CDR3 DNA follows: TGCGCCAGCAGCTCGGCTAGCGGATACTCCTACAATGAGCAGTTCTTC. Its translation is CASSSASGYSYNEQFF. The full variable domain, completed using reference TRBV5-1 and TRBJ2-1, is KAGVTQTPRYLIKTRGQQVTLSCSPISGHRSVSWYQQTPGQGLQFLFEYFSETQRNKGNFPGRFSGRQFSNSRSEMNVSTLELGDSALYLCASSSASGYSYNEQFFGPGTRLTVL.

The CDR3 loop reads CATSSAGPGIETQYF. The CDR3 DNA is TGTGCCACCAGCAGCGCAGGGCCGGGGATAGAGACCCAGTACTTC. V is TRBV15 and J is TRBJ2-5; D is tentatively TRBD1 or TRBD2 (5 bases each). This CDR3 spans 15 amino acids. V lost 3 bases and J 4 bases, leaving 15 bases between the germline ends. Germline CDR1 LNHNV, CDR2 YYDKDF (reference sequence).

This chain uses TRBV28 with TRBJ1-4; D gene uncertain. CDR3 size: 13 residues. Germline-derived CDR1 and CDR2 are MDHEN and SYDVKM. Trimming cost V 6 bases and J 10 bases, with 15 bases left between them. CDR3 DNA sequence: TGTGCCAGCAGCCCAGGCCCTGTGGGAAAACTGTTTTTT. It specifies CASSPGPVGKLFF.

This clone was detected once. The V call is TRBV27, the J call TRBJ1-6; D remains unclear. The germline gives CDR1 MNHEY, CDR2 SMNVEV (reference sequence). The CDR3 has 15 amino acids. V lost 4 bases and J 1 base, leaving 8 bases between the germline ends. Here the CDR3 DNA reads TGTGCCAGCAGTTGGGGAGGTTCCTATAATTCACCCCTCCACTTT. Protein: CASSWGGSYNSPLHF.

The chain carries TRBV11-2 and TRBJ2-7, with TRBD2 matching 8 bases. This CDR3 comprises 15 residues. Trimming removed 4 bases from V and 5 bases from J; junction bases left unmatched: 10. CDR1 is SGHAT, CDR2 FQNNGV, per germline. CDR3 coding DNA: TGTGCCAGCAGCTACTTTAAACCGGGGGGGAACGAGCAGTACTTC. This translates into CASSYFKPGGNEQYF.

The chain links TRBV5-1 to TRBJ2-5; D may be TRBD2 (5 bases). There are 15 residues in the CDR3. Germline CDR1 is SGHRS and CDR2 is YFSETQ. V lost 2 bases, J lost 4 bases, and 15 bases lay in between. The CDR3 DNA is TGCGCCAGCAGCTTAGAAGTCCCGGGAACAGAGACCCAGTACTTC. It encodes CASSLEVPGTETQYF.

This clone was picked up a small number of times. In DNA form, the CDR3 reads TGTGCCAGCAGCTTCACAGGGAATGGCTACACCTTC. Protein: CASSFTGNGYTF. V gene TRBV7-9 combines with J gene TRBJ1-2; possibly TRBD1 for D (6 bases). Trimming pared 3 bases from V and 6 bases from J, leaving 8 bases between. The V gene's germline CDR1 is SEHNR and CDR2 FQNEAQ (reference sequence). The CDR3 consists of 12 residues.

CDR3 sequence reads: CASSITGNQPQHF. The CDR3 DNA is TGCGCCAGCAGCATAACAGGGAATCAGCCCCAGCATTTT. The chain combines TRBV5-1 with TRBJ1-5, with D possibly matching TRBD1 (6 bases). The CDR3 is 13 amino acids. The germline V gene has CDR1 SGHRS and CDR2 YFSETQ. V shed 4 bases and J shed 4 bases, with 9 bases lying between them.

The chain carries TRBV28 and TRBJ2-2; 7 bases line up with TRBD2. CDR3 length equals 16 residues. The ends lost 8 bases at V and 4 bases at J; junction bases unmatched: 13. From germline, CDR1 is MDHEN and CDR2 SYDVKM. The CDR3 coding sequence is TGTGCCAGCCATGGGGAGGGTTTTAAGGGCACCGGGGAGCTGTTTTTT. It codes for CASHGEGFKGTGELFF.

The chain combines TRBV5-5 with TRBJ1-2; D not resolved. V gave up 0 bases and J gave up 7 bases, with 13 bases separating them. Germline values: CDR1 SGHKS, CDR2 YYEKEE (reference sequence). CDR3 length: 14 residues. CDR3 DNA sequence: TGTGCCAGCAGCTTGGCCGAAGCTATCTCTGGCTACACCTTC. This sequence encodes CASSLAEAISGYTF.

The genes are TRBV13 and TRBJ1-1, with TRBD1 matching 8 bases. V was clipped by 0 bases and J by 6 bases; unmatched bases: 3. The germline V gene encodes CDR1 PRHDT and CDR2 FYEKMQ (reference sequence). CDR3 length: 14 amino acids. The CDR3 spells CASSLGDRASEAFF. Written as DNA, the CDR3 is TGTGCCAGCAGCTTAGGGGACAGGGCTTCTGAAGCTTTCTTT.

The J gene is TRBJ2-2, the V gene TRBV5-6; D remains unclear. This CDR3 has 15 residues. Germline V CDR1 and CDR2: SGHDT, YYEEEE. V lost 2 bases and J 5 bases, leaving 13 bases between the germline ends. The CDR3 sequence is CASSFRASSTGELFF. The CDR3 DNA reads as TGTGCCAGCAGCTTCCGTGCTAGTAGTACCGGGGAGCTGTTTTTT. The entire variable domain, with the rest obtained from reference TRBV5-6 and TRBJ2-2, is as follows: DAGVTQSPTHLIKTRGQQVTLRCSPKSGHDTVSWYQQALGQGPQFIFQYYEEEERQRGNFPDRFSGHQFPNYSSELNVNALLLGDSALYLCASSFRASSTGELFFGEGSRLTVL.